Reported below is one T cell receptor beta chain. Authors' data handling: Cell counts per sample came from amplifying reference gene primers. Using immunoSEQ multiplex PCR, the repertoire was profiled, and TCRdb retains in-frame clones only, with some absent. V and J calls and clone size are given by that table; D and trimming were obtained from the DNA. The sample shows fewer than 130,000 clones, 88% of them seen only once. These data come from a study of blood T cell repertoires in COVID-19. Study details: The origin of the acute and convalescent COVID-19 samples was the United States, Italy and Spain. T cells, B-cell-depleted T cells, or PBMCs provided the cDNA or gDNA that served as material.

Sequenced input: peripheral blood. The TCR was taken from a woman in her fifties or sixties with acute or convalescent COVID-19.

The CDR3 region has the DNA TGTGCCAGCAGGCCATATGGAGGGGACTACGAGCAGTACTTC. It translates to CASRPYGGDYEQYF. The gene calls are TRBV3-1 (or the pseudogene TRBV3-2) and TRBJ2-7, with D maybe TRBD2 (6 bases). V lost 6 bases and J lost 3, with 15 bases in between. Germline-derived CDR1 and CDR2 are LGHDT and YNNKEL (reference sequence). The CDR3 length is 14 residues.